The clone carrying this T cell receptor (beta chain) was observed many times. Its antigen is currently unknown. Regarding time point: sample taken at primary tumor resection. Unsorted tumor, nontumor lung tissue or cryopreserved PBMC supplied the whole RNA. A total of more than 65 untreated early-stage non-small cell lung cancer patients served as donors. The data were taken from a study of spatial heterogeneity in lung cancer. Findings and limits, study-wide: Circulating ubiquitous expanded tumor TCRs were observed more frequently at resection than at follow-up.

The germline V gene has CDR1 KGHDR and CDR2 SFDVKD. The CDR3 has 16 residues. V lost 4 bases and J lost 1; bases outside the gene matches: 4. Each TCR cDNA molecule bore a unique molecular identifier. TCRdb analysed the 5' RACE reads with MiXCR anew, one entry per CDR3 protein. The sample lists roughly 75,000 distinct CDR3 sequences; 13% were seen once. This TCR derives from a male donor with early-stage non-small cell lung cancer. The starting material was PBMCs, obtained at surgery. The rearrangement joins TRBV24-1 to TRBJ2-3; TRBD2 agrees at 10 bases. The CDR3 region has the DNA TGTGCCACCAGTGACCCCGGACTAGCGGGCACAGATACGCAGTATTTT. Its protein is CATSDPGLAGTDTQYF.